The 29 T cell receptor beta chains below all came from one sample that was sequenced in a study of T-cell reconstitution after alpha-beta-depleted transplantation in children. Unique molecular identifiers were used in preparing the TCRbeta library. MiXCR was run by TCRdb on the PCR reads, yielding one entry per CDR3 protein. In the table there are just under 350,000 distinct CDR3 sequences, roughly 16% of which are singletons. The sample in question was PBMCs, mostly from graft donor cells, obtained 360 days after TCRalphabeta/CD19-depleted stem cell transplant. The receptors were sampled from a male patient aged 2-9 years who had a stem cell transplant for acute lymphoblastic leukemia, so the T cells may come from the graft donor.

This clonotype came up many times. The V gene is TRBV5-5, the J gene TRBJ2-1; 8 positions agree with TRBD2. The CDR3 contains 15 residues. V dropped 0 bases and J dropped 4; count of bases not matched to a gene: 3. Germline V lookup: CDR1 SGHKS, CDR2 YYEKEE (reference sequence). The chain's CDR3 is CASSLESGSYNEQFF. The DNA for the CDR3 is TGTGCCAGCAGCTTGGAGAGCGGGAGTTACAATGAGCAGTTCTTC.

This clonotype was observed many times. J is TRBJ2-2 and V is TRBV5-1; TRBD2 might be the D (6 bases). The CDR3 loop spans 16 amino acids. V lost 4 bases, J lost 6 bases, and 19 bases lay in between. Germline lookup yields CDR1 SGHRS and CDR2 YFSETQ. CDR3 coding DNA: TGCGCCAGCAGCACCCCTAGGGGACTTGGCGCCGGGGAGCTGTTTTTT. It specifies CASSTPRGLGAGELFF. The whole variable domain, remainder taken from reference TRBV5-1 and TRBJ2-2, is KAGVTQTPRYLIKTRGQQVTLSCSPISGHRSVSWYQQTPGQGLQFLFEYFSETQRNKGNFPGRFSGRQFSNSRSEMNVSTLELGDSALYLCASSTPRGLGAGELFFGEGSRLTVL.

This sequence joins TRBV20-1 and TRBJ1-4; TRBD1 aligns across 8 bases. The CDR3 is 14 residues long. V gave up 4 bases and J gave up 8 bases; unmatched junction bases: 9. Germline V gene lookup returns CDR1 DFQATT and CDR2 SNEGSKA (reference sequence). Here the CDR3 reads CSATGTGGVEKLFF. In nucleotides, the CDR3 is TGCAGTGCTACGGGAACAGGGGGGGTCGAAAAACTGTTTTTT.

This clonotype was detected a few times. This rearrangement joins TRBV19 to TRBJ1-5, with D possibly being TRBD1 (5 bases). CDR3 length: 14 residues. Trimming cost V 8 bases and J 5 bases, with 16 bases left between them. From germline, CDR1 is LNHDA and CDR2 SQIVND (reference sequence). CDR3 coding DNA: TGTGCCAGTTCCTCCCAGGGAGTCCATCAGCCCCAGCATTTT. This sequence encodes CASSSQGVHQPQHF.

This clonotype showed up just a few times. V and J are TRBV4-3 and TRBJ1-1; D is undetermined. The CDR3 covers 14 residues. Trimming left V 0 bases short and J 10 bases short, with 15 bases between. Germline V gives CDR1 LGHNA, CDR2 YSLEER. CDR3 protein: CASSQDQSSVVAFF. Here the CDR3 DNA reads TGCGCCAGCAGCCAAGATCAGAGTTCAGTAGTAGCTTTCTTT.

The chain is built from TRBV10-3 and TRBJ2-7; D is undetermined. The V end was cut by 0 bases, the J end by 2 bases, with 2 bases between. This CDR3 has 12 residues. Germline V gene lookup returns CDR1 ENHRY and CDR2 SYGVKD. CDR3 nucleotides: TGTGCCATCAGTGAGTCCCCCTACGAGCAGTACTTC. Translation: CAISESPYEQYF.

This clonotype has ten or more counts. The V call is TRBV20-1, the J call TRBJ2-2; possible D gene TRBD2, 5 bases. The germline V and J ends were trimmed by 4 bases and 4 bases, with 19 bases remaining between them. Germline CDR1 is DFQATT and CDR2 is SNEGSKA (reference sequence). This CDR3 has 16 amino acids. CDR3 in amino acids: CSAKASPLRRTGELFF. Here the CDR3 DNA reads TGCAGTGCTAAAGCTAGCCCCCTCCGGCGCACCGGGGAGCTGTTTTTT.

J is TRBJ2-3 and V is TRBV20-1; tentatively, D is TRBD1 (6 bases). CDR3 size: 15 residues. Looked up from germline, CDR1 is DFQATT and CDR2 is SNEGSKA (reference sequence). V lost 5 bases to trimming and J lost 0 bases, with 15 bases between them. The CDR3 region has the DNA TGCAGTGCTCCGCCGACAGGAGATAGCACAGATACGCAGTATTTT. Residues: CSAPPTGDSTDTQYF.

This clonotype has at least ten counts. CDR3 protein: CASSVDGGSSYNEQFF. CDR3 nucleotide sequence: TGTGCCAGCAGCGTAGACGGCGGGAGTTCCTACAATGAGCAGTTCTTC. The chain couples TRBV9 to TRBJ2-1; 7 bases agree with TRBD2. The J segment lost 1 base and the V segment lost 0 bases, leaving 4 bases of the junction unmatched. This CDR3 is built from 16 residues. Germline CDR1 reads SGDLS; CDR2 reads YYNGEE.

The V and J genes are TRBV24-1 and TRBJ2-3; 7 bases fit TRBD1. The trim removed 3 bases at V and 0 bases at J, leaving 5 bases unmatched. Per the germline V gene, CDR1 is KGHDR and CDR2 is SFDVKD. The CDR3 runs 16 residues. CDR3 amino acids: CATSDRTGASTDTQYF. In DNA form, the CDR3 reads TGTGCCACCAGTGATCGAACAGGGGCTAGCACAGATACGCAGTATTTT.

The V call is TRBV4-3, the J call TRBJ2-7; 7 bases match TRBD2. CDR1 is LGHNA, CDR2 YSLEER, per germline. The CDR3 runs to 16 residues. After removal of 0 bases from V and 6 bases from J, the junction contained 11 bases not matched to a gene. CDR3 DNA sequence: TGCGCCAGCAGCCAAGATCGGACTAGTTCCCTACGCGAGCAGTACTTC. Translation: CASSQDRTSSLREQYF.

This clonotype was counted at least ten times. CDR3 sequence reads: CASSHPGGPYNEQFF. The CDR3 nucleotides read TGTGCCAGCAGCCACCCGGGAGGCCCCTACAATGAGCAGTTCTTC. This rearrangement joins TRBV4-2 to TRBJ2-1, with 7 bases aligning to TRBD2. V lost 3 bases, J lost 2 bases, and 4 bases stayed unmatched. Germline lookup yields CDR1 LGHNA and CDR2 YNFKEQ. There are 15 residues in the CDR3.

V and J are TRBV3-1 and TRBJ2-1; 11 nucleotides align to TRBD2. The CDR3 covers 17 residues. CDR1 is LGHDT, CDR2 YNNKEL, per germline (reference sequence). The V segment lost 2 bases and the J segment 5 bases; nucleotides outside the gene matches: 8. CDR3 bases: TGTGCCAGCAGCCAACCCTTAGCGGGAGGGCCCAACAATGAGCAGTTCTTC. This sequence encodes CASSQPLAGGPNNEQFF.

This clonotype was counted at least ten times. The chain is built from TRBV12-3 or TRBV12-4 and TRBJ2-5; D may be TRBD1 or TRBD2 (5 bases each). The CDR3 consists of 14 residues. V was pared by 6 bases and J by 2 bases, with 13 bases between. CDR3 loop: CASSPGRRQETQYF. For the CDR3, the DNA is TGTGCCAGCAGCCCGGGACGTCGTCAAGAGACCCAGTACTTC.

This clonotype was seen a few times. This chain uses TRBV12-3 or TRBV12-4 with TRBJ2-1; 15 positions agree with TRBD2. Trimming cost V 5 bases and J 8 bases; bases outside gene matches: 1. The CDR3 is 14 residues long. The CDR3 DNA follows: TGTGCCAGCAGTCGGACTAGCGGGAGGGATGAGCAGTTCTTC. It yields the protein CASSRTSGRDEQFF.

This clonotype occurred many times. J is TRBJ2-2 and V is TRBV12-3 or TRBV12-4, with D possibly TRBD1 on 6 matching bases. The CDR3 extends over 15 amino acids. Trimming pared 2 bases from V and 3 bases from J, leaving 10 bases between. The CDR3 DNA follows: TGTGCCAGCAGTTTACAAACAGGGTACACCGGGGAGCTGTTTTTT. Its translation: CASSLQTGYTGELFF.

The chain is built from TRBV5-1 and TRBJ2-3; 10 positions match TRBD2. The germline V gene has CDR1 SGHRS and CDR2 YFSETQ. The length of the CDR3 is 18 residues. With V trimmed by 0 bases and J by 3 bases, 10 bases remained unmatched. DNA for the CDR3: TGCGCCAGCAGCTTGGGACTAGCGGGCCCCCGAGGAACAGATACGCAGTATTTT. This encodes CASSLGLAGPRGTDTQYF.

This clonotype was counted a few times. This chain links TRBV5-6 with TRBJ2-5, with TRBD1 matching over 10 bases. The V and J ends lost 0 bases and 5 bases, in that order; junction bases with no gene match: 4. Per the germline V gene, CDR1 is SGHDT and CDR2 is YYEEEE. This CDR3 spans 15 amino acids. CDR3 in DNA: TGTGCCAGCAGCTTGGGACAGGGGGCTTGGGAGACCCAGTACTTC. Translating it yields CASSLGQGAWETQYF.

The rearrangement links TRBV7-3 to TRBJ2-1; D unresolved. V lost 2 bases, J lost 0 bases, and 17 bases lay in between. Germline CDR1 SGHTA, CDR2 FQGTGA. This CDR3 is 18 amino acids long. The CDR3 bases are TGTGCCAGCAGCTTATACGCCTATTCCCTCGGCTCCTACAATGAGCAGTTCTTC. Translation gives CASSLYAYSLGSYNEQFF. Filled out from reference TRBV7-3 and TRBJ2-1, the complete variable domain reads GAGVSQTPSNKVTEKGKYVELRCDPISGHTALYWYRQSLGQGPEFLIYFQGTGAADDSGLPNDRFFAVRPEGSVSTLKIQRTERGDSAVYLCASSLYAYSLGSYNEQFFGPGTRLTVL.

V is TRBV20-1 and J is TRBJ2-1; 9 bases match TRBD2. V lost 6 bases, J lost 4 bases, and 10 bases stayed unmatched. Per the germline V gene, CDR1 is DFQATT and CDR2 is SNEGSKA (reference sequence). The CDR3 length is 15 residues. The CDR3 sequence is CSAYLAGGPYNEQFF. DNA of the CDR3: TGCAGTGCCTACCTGGCGGGAGGGCCTTACAATGAGCAGTTCTTC.

The chain recombines TRBV12-3 or TRBV12-4 with TRBJ1-2, with unresolved D. The CDR3 extends over 13 amino acids. Trimming shortened V by 2 bases and J by 0 bases, and 4 bases separated the two germline ends. The CDR3 nucleotides read TGTGCCAGCAGTTTACAACCTAACTATGGCTACACCTTC. This gives the protein CASSLQPNYGYTF.

This sequence joins TRBV12-3 or TRBV12-4 and TRBJ1-6, with 8 bases that match TRBD1. Losses at the gene ends were 8 bases for V and 5 bases for J; bases not matched to a gene: 5. The CDR3 covers 14 residues. The CDR3: CASGMTGDNSPLHF. CDR3 coding DNA: TGTGCCAGCGGTATGACAGGGGATAATTCACCCCTCCACTTT.

The V gene is TRBV18, the J gene TRBJ2-3; TRBD1 aligns across 7 bases. With 1 base clipped from V and 0 bases from J, the junction kept 13 bases outside the gene matches. The germline V gene has CDR1 KGHSH and CDR2 LQKENI. This CDR3 is built from 19 residues. CDR3 nucleotide sequence: TGTGCCAGCTCACCACGTGGGACAGTCGTCTACCTAAGCACAGATACGCAGTATTTT. This sequence encodes CASSPRGTVVYLSTDTQYF.

The chain is built from TRBV29-1 and TRBJ1-1; D not resolved. This CDR3 comprises 10 residues. Trimming stripped 6 bases from V and 1 base from J, with 3 bases between. Germline CDR1 reads SQVTM; CDR2 reads ANQGSEA. CDR3 region: CSVANTEAFF. The CDR3 nucleotides are TGCAGCGTAGCGAACACTGAAGCTTTCTTT.

This clonotype was seen a handful of times. The J gene is TRBJ2-4, the V gene TRBV10-3; D gene ambiguous. Germline assignment: CDR1 ENHRY and CDR2 SYGVKD. The CDR3 has 14 residues. With 1 base removed from V and 7 bases from J, the gap between germline ends came to 11 bases. This chain's CDR3 is CAISEFGPPNIQYF. CDR3 DNA: TGTGCCATCAGTGAGTTTGGACCCCCGAACATTCAGTACTTC.

This clonotype was seen more than once but under ten times. The rearrangement uses TRBV28 and TRBJ2-7; no firm D call. CDR3 size: 13 residues. With 3 bases removed from V and 2 bases from J, the gap between germline ends came to 8 bases. Germline V CDR1 and CDR2: MDHEN, SYDVKM. CDR3 in DNA: TGTGCCAGCAGTTTCCGGAGCACCTACGAGCAGTACTTC. Its protein product is CASSFRSTYEQYF.

This clonotype has more than one count but fewer than ten. The CDR3 DNA is TGTGCCAGCAGCCCAGGACTAGCGATCTACAATGAGCAGTTCTTC. This translates into CASSPGLAIYNEQFF. The chain employs TRBV3-1 and TRBJ2-1, with 9 bases lining up with TRBD2. Germline V gene sequence: CDR1 LGHDT, CDR2 YNNKEL (reference sequence). The CDR3 runs 15 residues. With V trimmed by 4 bases and J by 3 bases, 4 bases remained unmatched.

In this sample, this clonotype turned up a few times. The chain recombines TRBV7-2 with TRBJ1-5; tentatively, D is TRBD1 (6 bases). Per germline, CDR1 SGHTA and CDR2 FQGNSA. V was cut by 5 bases and J by 2 bases, with 16 bases left in between. The CDR3 contains 16 residues. The CDR3 DNA follows: TGTGCCAGCAGCGCCTGGGCGGGGGGCGGCAATCAGCCCCAGCATTTT. As protein: CASSAWAGGGNQPQHF.

This chain uses TRBV4-2 with TRBJ2-7; D remains unclear. This CDR3 is 15 amino acids long. Trimming shortened V by 4 bases and J by 3 bases, and 16 bases separated the two germline ends. Per germline, CDR1 LGHNA and CDR2 YNFKEQ. CDR3 DNA sequence: TGTGCCAGCAGCCGCGAGACTCAACTCGTCTACGAGCAGTACTTC. Protein: CASSRETQLVYEQYF.